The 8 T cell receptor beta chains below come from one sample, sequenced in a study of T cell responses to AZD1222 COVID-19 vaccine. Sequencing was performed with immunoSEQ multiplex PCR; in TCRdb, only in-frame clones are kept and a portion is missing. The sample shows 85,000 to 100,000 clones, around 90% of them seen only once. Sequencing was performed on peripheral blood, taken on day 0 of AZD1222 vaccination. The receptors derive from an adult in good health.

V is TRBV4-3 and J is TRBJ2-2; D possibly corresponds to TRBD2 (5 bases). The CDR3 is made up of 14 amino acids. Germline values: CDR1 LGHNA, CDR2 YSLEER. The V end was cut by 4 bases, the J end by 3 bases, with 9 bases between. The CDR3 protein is CASSPRTDTGELFF. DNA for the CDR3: TGCGCCAGCAGCCCCCGGACTGACACCGGGGAGCTGTTTTTT.

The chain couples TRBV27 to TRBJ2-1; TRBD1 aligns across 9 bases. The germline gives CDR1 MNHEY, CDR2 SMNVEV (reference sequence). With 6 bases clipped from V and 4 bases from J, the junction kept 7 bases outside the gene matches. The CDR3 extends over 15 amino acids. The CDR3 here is CASSGGGTGYNEQFF. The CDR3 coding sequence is TGTGCCAGCAGCGGAGGGGGGACAGGGTACAATGAGCAGTTCTTC.

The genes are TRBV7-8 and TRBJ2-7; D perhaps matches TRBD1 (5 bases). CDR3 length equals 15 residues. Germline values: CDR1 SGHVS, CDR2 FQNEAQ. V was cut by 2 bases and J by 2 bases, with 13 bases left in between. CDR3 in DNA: TGTGCCAGCAGCTTATGGGCAGGGAATACCTACGAGCAGTACTTC. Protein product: CASSLWAGNTYEQYF.

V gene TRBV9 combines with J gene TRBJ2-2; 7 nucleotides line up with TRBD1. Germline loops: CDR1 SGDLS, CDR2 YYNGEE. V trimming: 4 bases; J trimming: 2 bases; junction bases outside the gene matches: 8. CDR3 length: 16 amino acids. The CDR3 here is CASSYGTVGNTGELFF. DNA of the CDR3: TGTGCCAGCAGCTACGGGACAGTAGGAAACACCGGGGAGCTGTTTTTT.

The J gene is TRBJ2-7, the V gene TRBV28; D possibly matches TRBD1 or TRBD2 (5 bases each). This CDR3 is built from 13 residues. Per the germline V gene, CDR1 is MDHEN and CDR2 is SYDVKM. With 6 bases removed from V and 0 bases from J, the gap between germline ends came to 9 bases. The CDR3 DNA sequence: TGTGCCAGCAGCAGGGACCACTCCTACGAGCAGTACTTC. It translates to CASSRDHSYEQYF.

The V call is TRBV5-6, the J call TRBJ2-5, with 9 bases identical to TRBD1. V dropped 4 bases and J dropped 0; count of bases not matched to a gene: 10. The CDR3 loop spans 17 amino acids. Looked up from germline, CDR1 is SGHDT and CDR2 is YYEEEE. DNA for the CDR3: TGTGCCAGCAGCGGGTCCGGGACAGGGCCATACCAAGAGACCCAGTACTTC. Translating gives CASSGSGTGPYQETQYF. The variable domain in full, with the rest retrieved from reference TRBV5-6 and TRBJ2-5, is DAGVTQSPTHLIKTRGQQVTLRCSPKSGHDTVSWYQQALGQGPQFIFQYYEEEERQRGNFPDRFSGHQFPNYSSELNVNALLLGDSALYLCASSGSGTGPYQETQYFGPGTRLLVL.

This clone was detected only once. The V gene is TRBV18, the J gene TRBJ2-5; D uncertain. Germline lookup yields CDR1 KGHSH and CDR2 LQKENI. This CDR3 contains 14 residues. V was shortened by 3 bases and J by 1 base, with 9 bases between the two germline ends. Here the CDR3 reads CASSPGASQETQYF. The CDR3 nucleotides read TGTGCCAGCTCACCCGGCGCTAGCCAAGAGACCCAGTACTTC.

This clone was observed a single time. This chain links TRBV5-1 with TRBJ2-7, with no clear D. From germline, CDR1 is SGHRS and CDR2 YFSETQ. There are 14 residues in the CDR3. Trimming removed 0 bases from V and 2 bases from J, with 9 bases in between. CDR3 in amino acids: CASSLAEGTYEQYF. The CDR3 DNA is TGCGCCAGCAGCTTGGCCGAAGGCACCTACGAGCAGTACTTC. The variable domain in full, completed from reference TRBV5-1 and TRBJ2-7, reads KAGVTQTPRYLIKTRGQQVTLSCSPISGHRSVSWYQQTPGQGLQFLFEYFSETQRNKGNFPGRFSGRQFSNSRSEMNVSTLELGDSALYLCASSLAEGTYEQYFGPGTRLTVT.